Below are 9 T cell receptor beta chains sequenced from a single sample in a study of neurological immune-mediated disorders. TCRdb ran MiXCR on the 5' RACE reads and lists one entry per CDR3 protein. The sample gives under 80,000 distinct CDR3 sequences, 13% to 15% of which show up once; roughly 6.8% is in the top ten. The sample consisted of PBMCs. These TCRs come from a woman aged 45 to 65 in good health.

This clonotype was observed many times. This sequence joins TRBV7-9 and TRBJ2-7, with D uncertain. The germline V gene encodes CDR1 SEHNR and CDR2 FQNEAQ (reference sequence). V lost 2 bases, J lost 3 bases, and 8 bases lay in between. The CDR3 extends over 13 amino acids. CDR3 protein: CASSLPADYEQYF. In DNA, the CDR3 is TGTGCCAGCAGCTTACCCGCGGACTACGAGCAGTACTTC. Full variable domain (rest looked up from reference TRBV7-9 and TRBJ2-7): DTGVSQNPRHKITKRGQNVTFRCDPISEHNRLYWYRQTLGQGPEFLTYFQNEAQLEKSRLLSDRFSAERPKGSFSTLEIQRTEQGDSAMYLCASSLPADYEQYFGPGTRLTVT.

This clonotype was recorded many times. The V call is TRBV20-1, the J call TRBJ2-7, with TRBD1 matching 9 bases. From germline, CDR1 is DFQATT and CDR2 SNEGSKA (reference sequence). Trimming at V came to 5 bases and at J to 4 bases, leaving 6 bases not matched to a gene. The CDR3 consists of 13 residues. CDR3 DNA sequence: TGCAGTGCTTCCGGGACAGGGCTTTACGAGCAGTACTTC. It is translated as CSASGTGLYEQYF.

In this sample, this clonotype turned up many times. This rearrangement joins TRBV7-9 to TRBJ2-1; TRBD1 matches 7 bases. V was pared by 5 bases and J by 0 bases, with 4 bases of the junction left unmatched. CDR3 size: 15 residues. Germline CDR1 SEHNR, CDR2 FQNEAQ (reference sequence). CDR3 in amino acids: CASSRGQSSYNEQFF. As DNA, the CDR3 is TGTGCCAGCAGCCGGGGACAGAGCTCCTACAATGAGCAGTTCTTC.

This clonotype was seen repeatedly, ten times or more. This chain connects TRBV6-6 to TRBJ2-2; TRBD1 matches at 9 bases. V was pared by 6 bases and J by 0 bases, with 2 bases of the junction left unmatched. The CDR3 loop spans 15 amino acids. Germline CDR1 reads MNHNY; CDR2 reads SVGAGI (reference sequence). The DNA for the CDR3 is TGTGCCAGCAGCCGACAGGGGGCGAACACCGGGGAGCTGTTTTTT. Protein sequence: CASSRQGANTGELFF.

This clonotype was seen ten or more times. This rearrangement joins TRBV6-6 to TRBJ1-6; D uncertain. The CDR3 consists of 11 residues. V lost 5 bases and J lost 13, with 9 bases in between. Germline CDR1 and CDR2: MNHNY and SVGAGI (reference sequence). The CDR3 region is CASSPWVPLHF. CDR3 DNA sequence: TGTGCCAGCAGTCCTTGGGTTCCCCTCCACTTT.

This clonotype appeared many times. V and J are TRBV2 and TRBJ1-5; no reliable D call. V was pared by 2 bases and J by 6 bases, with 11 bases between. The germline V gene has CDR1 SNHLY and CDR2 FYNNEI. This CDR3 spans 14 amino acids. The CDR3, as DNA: TGTGCCAGCAGTGAATATGAGGCCCCTCAGCCCCAGCATTTT. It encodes CASSEYEAPQPQHF.

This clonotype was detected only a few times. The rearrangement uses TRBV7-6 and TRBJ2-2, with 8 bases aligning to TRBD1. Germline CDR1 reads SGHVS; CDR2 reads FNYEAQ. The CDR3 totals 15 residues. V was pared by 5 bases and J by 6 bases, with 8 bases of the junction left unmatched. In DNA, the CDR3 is TGTGCCAGCAGCCCGAGGACAGGGAAGGCCGGGGAGCTGTTTTTT. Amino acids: CASSPRTGKAGELFF.

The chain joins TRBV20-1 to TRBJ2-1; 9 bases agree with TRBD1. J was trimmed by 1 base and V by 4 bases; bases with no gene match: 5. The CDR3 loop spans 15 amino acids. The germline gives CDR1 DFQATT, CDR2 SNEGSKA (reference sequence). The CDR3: CSATGTGNSYNEQFF. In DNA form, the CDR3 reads TGCAGTGCTACTGGGACAGGGAATTCCTACAATGAGCAGTTCTTC.

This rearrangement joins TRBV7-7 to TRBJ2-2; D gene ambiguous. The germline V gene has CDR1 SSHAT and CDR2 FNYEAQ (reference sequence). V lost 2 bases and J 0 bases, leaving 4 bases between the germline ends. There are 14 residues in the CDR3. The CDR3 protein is CASSLTPNTGELFF. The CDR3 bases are TGTGCCAGCAGCTTAACCCCGAACACCGGGGAGCTGTTTTTT.